This TCR beta chain comes out of a study of cytomegalovirus exposure and HLA in healthy donors. As for the study in general: Both the 120 validation repertoires and the approximately 640 first-cohort repertoires used the same platform, as reported by a later analysis.

The study's findings and limits: The authors enumerated some 170 TCR beta chains as linked to cytomegalovirus. TCR sequences were mostly rare, though some public TCRs occurred in many donors.

There are 16 residues in the CDR3. Trimming shortened V by 5 bases and J by 5 bases, and 18 bases separated the two germline ends. CDR1 is SNHLY and CDR2 is FYNNEI in the germline V gene. Using immunoSEQ multiplex PCR, the repertoire was profiled, and TCRdb retains in-frame clones only, with some absent. Found here are about 110,000 clones, about 85% of them singletons; the top ten hold approximately 2.9%. Concerning this clone: Its antigen is undetermined.

The donors were in the roughly 130-subject validation cohort, distinct from the approximately 700-subject first cohort. The sequence came from a woman aged 18-29 years in good health and CMV-seronegative. The J gene is TRBJ2-2, the V gene TRBV2, with a possible D match to TRBD1 (6 bases). The specimen was PBMCs. The CDR3 region is CASSPGTPRGTGELFF. CDR3 coding DNA: TGTGCCAGCAGTCCCGGGACACCGAGGGGGACCGGGGAGCTGTTTTTT.